What follows describes a single T cell receptor beta chain. A read error may account for a junction end that differs from germline. This entry comes from a study of tumor-infiltrating lymphocytes in oesophageal squamous cell carcinoma. MiXCR, run by TCRdb on the PCR reads, gives a single entry per CDR3 protein. The sample shows around 20,000 distinct CDR3 sequences, 40% to 45% of them seen only once. Sequenced sample: normal esophageal tissue next to the tumor. The clonotype originates from a male donor with esophageal squamous cell carcinoma.

CDR3 coding DNA: TGTGCCAGCAGCCCTACGATCGGGGAGCTGTACTTC. It translates to CASSPTIGELYF. The chain joins TRBV7-8 to TRBJ2-6, with TRBD2 as a possible D gene (5 bases). Germline CDR1 SGHVS, CDR2 FQNEAQ. The CDR3 sequence is 12 residues long.